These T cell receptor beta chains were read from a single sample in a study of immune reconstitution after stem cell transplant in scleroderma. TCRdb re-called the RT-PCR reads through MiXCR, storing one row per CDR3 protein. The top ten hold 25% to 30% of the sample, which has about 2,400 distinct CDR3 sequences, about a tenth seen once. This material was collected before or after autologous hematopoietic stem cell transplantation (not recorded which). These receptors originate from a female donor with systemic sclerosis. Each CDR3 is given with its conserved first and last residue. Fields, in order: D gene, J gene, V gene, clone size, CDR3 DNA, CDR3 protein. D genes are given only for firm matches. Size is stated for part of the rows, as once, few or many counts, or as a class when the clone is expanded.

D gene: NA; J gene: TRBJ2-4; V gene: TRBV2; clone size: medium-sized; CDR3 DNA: TGTGCCAGCAGTGATCCGGCACAAACTAGGAAAAACATTCAGTACTTC; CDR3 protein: CASSDPAQTRKNIQYF
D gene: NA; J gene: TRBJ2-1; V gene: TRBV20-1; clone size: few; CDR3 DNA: TGCAGTGCTTTACAGGAGGATGAGCAGTTCTTC; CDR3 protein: CSALQEDEQFF
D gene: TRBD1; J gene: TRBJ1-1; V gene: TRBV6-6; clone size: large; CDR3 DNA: TGTGCCAGCAGACTGACAGGGCCGGTCAGCACTGAAGCTTTCTTT; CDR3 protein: CASRLTGPVSTEAFF
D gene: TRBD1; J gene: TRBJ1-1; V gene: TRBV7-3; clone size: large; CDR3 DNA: TGTGCCAGCAGCCAAACGGGACAGTGGAACACTGAAGCTTTCTTT; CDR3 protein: CASSQTGQWNTEAFF
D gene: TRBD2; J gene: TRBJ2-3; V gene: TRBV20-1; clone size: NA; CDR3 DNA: TGCAGTGCTCCCCGGACTAGCGGGGTCTATACGCAGTATTTT; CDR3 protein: CSAPRTSGVYTQYF
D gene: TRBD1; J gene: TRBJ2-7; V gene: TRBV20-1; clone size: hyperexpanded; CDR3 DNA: TGCAGTGCTAGGGGAAGGGACAGGATCTCCTACGAGCAGTACTTC; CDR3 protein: CSARGRDRISYEQYF
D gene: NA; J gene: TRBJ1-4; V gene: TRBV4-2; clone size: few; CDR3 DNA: TGTGCCAGCAGCCAAGTCGGGTCGGATGAAAAACTGTTTTTT; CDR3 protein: CASSQVGSDEKLFF
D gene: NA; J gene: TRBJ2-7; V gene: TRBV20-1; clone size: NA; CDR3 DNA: TGCAGTGCTAGTTTCTTTCCGGACTCCTACGAGCAGTACTTC; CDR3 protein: CSASFFPDSYEQYF
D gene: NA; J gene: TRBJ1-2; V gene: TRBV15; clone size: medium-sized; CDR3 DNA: TGTGCCACCAGCAGAGCGGGGGGGTATGGCTACACCTTC; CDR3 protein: CATSRAGGYGYTF
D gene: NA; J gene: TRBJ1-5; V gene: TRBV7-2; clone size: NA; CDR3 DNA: TGTGCCAGCAGCTCGGCAGGGTCCCCCAATCAGCCCCAGCATTTT; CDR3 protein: CASSSAGSPNQPQHF
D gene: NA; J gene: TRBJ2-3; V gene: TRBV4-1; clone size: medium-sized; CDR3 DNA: TGCGCCAGCAGCCAACTTCTCACAGATACGCAGTATTTT; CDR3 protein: CASSQLLTDTQYF
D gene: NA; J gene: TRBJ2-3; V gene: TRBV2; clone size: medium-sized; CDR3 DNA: TGTGCCAGCAGTGACGGCCTAGCAAGCACAGATACGCAGTATTTT; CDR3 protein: CASSDGLASTDTQYF
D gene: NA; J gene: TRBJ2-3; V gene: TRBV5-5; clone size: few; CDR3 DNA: TGTGCCAGCAGCTCGGGACCAGATACGCAGTATTTT; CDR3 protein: CASSSGPDTQYF
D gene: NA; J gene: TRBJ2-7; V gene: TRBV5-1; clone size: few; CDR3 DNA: TGCGCCAGCAGCGCAGAATTAAACAGCTACGAGCAGTACTTC; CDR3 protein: CASSAELNSYEQYF
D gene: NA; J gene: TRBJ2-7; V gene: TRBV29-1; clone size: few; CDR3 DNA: TGCAGCGTTGAAGAGGGAGACCCCCGGGGCTACGAGCAGTACTTC; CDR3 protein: CSVEEGDPRGYEQYF
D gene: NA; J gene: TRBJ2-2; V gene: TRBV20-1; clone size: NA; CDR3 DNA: TGCAGTGCTAGAGACCCTTGGACCGGGGAGCTGTTTTTT; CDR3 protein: CSARDPWTGELFF
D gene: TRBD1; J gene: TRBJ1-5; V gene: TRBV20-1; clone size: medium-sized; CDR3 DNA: TGCAGTGCTCGTCGACAGGGGAATAGCAATCAGCCCCAGCATTTT; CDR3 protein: CSARRQGNSNQPQHF
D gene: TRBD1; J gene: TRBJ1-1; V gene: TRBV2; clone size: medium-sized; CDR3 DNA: TGTGCCAGCTCAGGACAGGCCTTGACTGAAGCTTTCTTT; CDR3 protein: CASSGQALTEAFF
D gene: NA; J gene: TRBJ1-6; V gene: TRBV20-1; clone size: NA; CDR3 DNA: TGCAGTGCTAGAGCGGGGGGCGATTCACCCCTCCACTTT; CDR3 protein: CSARAGGDSPLHF
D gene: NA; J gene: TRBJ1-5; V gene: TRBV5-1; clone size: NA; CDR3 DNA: TGCGCCAGCAGCTTGTTCGGGGGCTCTGGCCAGCCCCAGCATTTT; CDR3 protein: CASSLFGGSGQPQHF
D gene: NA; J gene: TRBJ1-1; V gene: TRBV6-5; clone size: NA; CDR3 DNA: TGTGCCAGCAGTTACCGAGGGGCCACTGAAGCTTTCTTT; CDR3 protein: CASSYRGATEAFF
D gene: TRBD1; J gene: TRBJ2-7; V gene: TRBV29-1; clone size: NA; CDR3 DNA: TGCAGCGTAGGCATACAGGGGGACGAGCAGTACTTC; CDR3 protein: CSVGIQGDEQYF
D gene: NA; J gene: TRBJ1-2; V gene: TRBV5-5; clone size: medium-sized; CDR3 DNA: TGTGCCAGCAGCTTGGCCGGCGGCTATGGCTACACCTTC; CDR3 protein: CASSLAGGYGYTF
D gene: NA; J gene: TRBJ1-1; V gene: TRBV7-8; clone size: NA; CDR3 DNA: TGTGCCAGCAGCTTACAGGGAATTAACACTGAAGCTTTCTTT; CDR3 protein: CASSLQGINTEAFF
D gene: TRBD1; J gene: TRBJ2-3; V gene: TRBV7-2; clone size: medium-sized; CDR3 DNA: TGTGCCAGCAGCGCGGGACAGGTCAGCACAGATACGCAGTATTTT; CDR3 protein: CASSAGQVSTDTQYF
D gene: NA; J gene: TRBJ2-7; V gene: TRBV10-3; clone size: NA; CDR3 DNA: TGTGCCATCAGTGAGTTTCAGGGCTACGAGCAGTACTTC; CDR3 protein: CAISEFQGYEQYF
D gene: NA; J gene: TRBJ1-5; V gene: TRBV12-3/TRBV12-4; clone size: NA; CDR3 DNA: TGTGCCAGCAGCCAGAGGATTAATCAGCCCCAGCATTTT; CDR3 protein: CASSQRINQPQHF
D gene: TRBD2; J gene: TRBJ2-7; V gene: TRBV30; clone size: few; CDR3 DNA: TGTGCCTGGAGAGCCCGCGGGGGGAACTACGAGCAGTACTTC; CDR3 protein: CAWRARGGNYEQYF
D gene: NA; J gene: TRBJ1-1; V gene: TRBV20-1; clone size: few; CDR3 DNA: TGCAGTGCTAGAATCACTGAAGCTTTCTTT; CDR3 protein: CSARITEAFF
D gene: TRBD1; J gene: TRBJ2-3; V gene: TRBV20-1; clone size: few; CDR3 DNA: TGCAGTGCTACCGGACAGGGGGCCGGAGATACGCAGTATTTT; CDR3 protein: CSATGQGAGDTQYF
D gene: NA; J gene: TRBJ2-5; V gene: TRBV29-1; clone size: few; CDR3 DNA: TGCAGCGTTGTTTCGACTTTCGAGACCCAGTACTTC; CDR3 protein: CSVVSTFETQYF
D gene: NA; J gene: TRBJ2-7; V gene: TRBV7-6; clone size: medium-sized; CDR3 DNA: TGTGCCAGCAGCCGCGCGGCAGGGGGGGCCTCCTACGAGCAGTACTTC; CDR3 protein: CASSRAAGGASYEQYF
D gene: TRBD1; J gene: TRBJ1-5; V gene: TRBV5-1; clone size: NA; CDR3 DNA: TGCGCCAGCAGCTTGGGAGGGACAGGCCGGGAGCCCCAGCATTTT; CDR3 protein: CASSLGGTGREPQHF
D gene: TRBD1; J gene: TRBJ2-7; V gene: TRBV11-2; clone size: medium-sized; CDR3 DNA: TGTGCCAGCAGCTTAGAGGGACAGGGGTACTACGAGCAGTACTTC; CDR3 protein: CASSLEGQGYYEQYF
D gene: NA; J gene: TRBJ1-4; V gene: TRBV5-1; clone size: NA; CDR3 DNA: TGCGCCAGCAGCTTGGATCGGCGGAGAACTAATGAAAAACTGTTTTTT; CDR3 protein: CASSLDRRRTNEKLFF
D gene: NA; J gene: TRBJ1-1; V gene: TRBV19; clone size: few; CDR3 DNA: TGTGCCAGTAGTATAGCCGCAGACCTAGTCGAAGCTTTCTTT; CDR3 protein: CASSIAADLVEAFF
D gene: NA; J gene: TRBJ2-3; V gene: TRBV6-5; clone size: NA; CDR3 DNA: TGTGCCAGCAGTTATTTGGATACGCAGTATTTT; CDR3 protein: CASSYLDTQYF
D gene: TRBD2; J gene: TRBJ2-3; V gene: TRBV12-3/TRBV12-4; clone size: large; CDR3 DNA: TGTGCCAGCAGTCTACTAGCGGGGGTTAAAGATACGCAGTATTTT; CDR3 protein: CASSLLAGVKDTQYF
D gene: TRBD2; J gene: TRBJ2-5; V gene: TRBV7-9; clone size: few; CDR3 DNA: TGTGCCAGCAGCTTAGCGGGACTAGCGACCCGGGAGACCCAGTACTTC; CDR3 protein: CASSLAGLATRETQYF
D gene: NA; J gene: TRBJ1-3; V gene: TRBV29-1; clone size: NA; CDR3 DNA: TGCAGCGTTCGCTCTGGAAACACCATATATTTT; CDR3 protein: CSVRSGNTIYF
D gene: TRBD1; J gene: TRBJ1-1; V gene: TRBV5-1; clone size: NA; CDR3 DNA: TGCGCCAGCAGCTTGGGGCCCACAGGGGGAAGGACTGAAGCTTTCTTT; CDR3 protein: CASSLGPTGGRTEAFF
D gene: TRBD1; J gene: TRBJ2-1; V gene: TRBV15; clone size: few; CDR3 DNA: TGTGCCACCAGCAGAGTCACAGGGGGCAGCTACAATGAGCAGTTCTTC; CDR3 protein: CATSRVTGGSYNEQFF
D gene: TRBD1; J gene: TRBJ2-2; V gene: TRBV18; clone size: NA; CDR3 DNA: TGTGCCAGCTCACCACGACAGGGGGACACCGGGGAGCTGTTTTTT; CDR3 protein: CASSPRQGDTGELFF
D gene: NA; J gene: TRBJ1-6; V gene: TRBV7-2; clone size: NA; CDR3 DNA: TGTGCCAGCAGCCCTCGACGGACATATAATTCACCCCTCCACTTT; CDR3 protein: CASSPRRTYNSPLHF
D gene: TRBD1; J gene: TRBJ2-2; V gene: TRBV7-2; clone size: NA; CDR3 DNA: TGTGCCAGCCTAAGGGACAGGCGTTCCACCGGGGAGCTGTTTTTT; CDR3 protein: CASLRDRRSTGELFF
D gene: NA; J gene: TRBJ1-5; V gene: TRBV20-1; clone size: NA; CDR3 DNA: TGCAGTGCTAGCTCGCAGCAGTACAATCAGCCCCAGCATTTT; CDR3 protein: CSASSQQYNQPQHF
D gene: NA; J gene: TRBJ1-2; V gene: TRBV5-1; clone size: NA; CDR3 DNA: TGCGCCAGCAGCCCGCCAGGGCCATATGGCTACACCTTC; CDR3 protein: CASSPPGPYGYTF
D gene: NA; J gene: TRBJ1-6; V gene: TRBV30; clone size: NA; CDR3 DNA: TGTGCCTGGAGTACCCCCAGACGGAGCTATAATTCACCCCTCCACTTT; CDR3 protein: CAWSTPRRSYNSPLHF
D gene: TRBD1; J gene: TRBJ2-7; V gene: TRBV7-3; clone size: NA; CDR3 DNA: TGTGCCAGCAGCCCCCCCCCAGGGGGCTACTCCTACGAGCAGTACTTC; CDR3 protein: CASSPPPGGYSYEQYF
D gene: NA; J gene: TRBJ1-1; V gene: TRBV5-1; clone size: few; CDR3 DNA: TGCGCCAGCAGCTTATCTACAGGAGCCACTGAAGCTTTCTTT; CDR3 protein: CASSLSTGATEAFF
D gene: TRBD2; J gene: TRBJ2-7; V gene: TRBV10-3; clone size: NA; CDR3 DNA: TGTGCCATCAGTGGTAGCGGGCGCTACGAGCAGTACTTC; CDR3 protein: CAISGSGRYEQYF
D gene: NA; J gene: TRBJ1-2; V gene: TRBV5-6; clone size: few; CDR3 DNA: TGTGCCAGCAGCAAAGACCTTGGCTATGGCTACACCTTC; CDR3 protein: CASSKDLGYGYTF
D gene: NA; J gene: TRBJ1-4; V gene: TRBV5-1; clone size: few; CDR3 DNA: TGCGCCAGCAGCTTGGGATCAACTAATGAAAAACTGTTTTTT; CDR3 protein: CASSLGSTNEKLFF
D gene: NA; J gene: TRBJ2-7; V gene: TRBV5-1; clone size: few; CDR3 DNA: TGCGCCAGCACTAAAGGTCCGGGACCCTCCTACGAGCAGTACTTC; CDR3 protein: CASTKGPGPSYEQYF